The clone carrying this T cell receptor (beta chain) is labeled medium-sized (0.01 to 0.1%). Antigen specificity is unknown. Broader study findings: Tumor-infiltrating Treg TCR alpha and beta sequences overlapped most with tumor naive CD4+ T cells, then blood naive. Tumor memory CD4+ T cell TCR gene usage was found to cluster with blood and lymph node memory CD4+ cells and with lymph node naive CD4+ cells.

Full-length variable regions came from constant-region reverse primers plus semi-nested Nested Universal Primer A PCR. TCRdb processed the 5' RACE reads anew with MiXCR; each CDR3 protein has one entry. The data hold approximately 11,000 distinct CDR3 sequences, with 25% to 30% observed a single time. Cells sorted as Tregs were CD4+, CD25+ and CD127-/low. The germline gives CDR1 DFQATT, CDR2 SNEGSKA (reference sequence). CDR3 length: 15 residues. Trimming cost V 0 bases and J 10 bases; bases outside gene matches: 9. The origin of this receptor is a female donor with breast cancer. Material for sequencing was Tregs sorted from a lymph node. The chain employs TRBV20-1 and TRBJ2-4, with 10 bases lining up with TRBD2. CDR3 bases: TGCAGTGCTAGAGATAGTCTCCTAGCGGGAGTTATTCAGTACTTC. This translates into CSARDSLLAGVIQYF.